The entry below gives a single T cell receptor (beta chain) sequence along with its context. Its specificity is not known. The CDR3 has 16 residues. J lost 1 base, V lost 0 bases, and 3 bases had no gene match. Germline V gene lookup returns CDR1 LNHNV and CDR2 YYDKDF (reference sequence). This sample is part of a study of T cell responses to AZD1222 COVID-19 vaccine. Profiling relied on immunoSEQ multiplex PCR, and the TCRdb table lists in-frame clones only, not all of them. The data show 55,000 to 90,000 clones, with 80% to 85% seen just once and approximately 9.8% held by the top ten. The study, taken as a whole, reports: Just six people given AZD1222 tested seropositive at baseline. Spike-specific TCR repertoires showed rising breadth and depth after two AZD1222 doses.

The chain carries TRBV15 and TRBJ2-3; TRBD2 matches 8 bases. This specimen was peripheral blood, taken on day 0 of AZD1222 vaccination. This receptor was taken from an adult in good health. In DNA, the CDR3 is TGTGCCACCAGCAGAGATAGGCGGGGGGGCACAGATACGCAGTATTTT. Residues: CATSRDRRGGTDTQYF.